Sequencing of this TCR beta chain was carried out in a study of cytomegalovirus exposure and HLA in healthy donors. The overall study: The same platform was used for the 95 to 150 validation repertoires and the roughly 600 first-cohort repertoires, a later analysis reported.

About this clone: Its antigen is unidentified.

The CDR3 is 11 residues long. Germline V CDR1 and CDR2: MNHNS, SASEGT. V was pared by 11 bases and J by 1 base, with 9 bases between. Study-wide results and limits: Cytomegalovirus association was listed for 170 or so TCR beta chains.

The table came from immunoSEQ multiplex PCR; TCRdb's copy has only in-frame clones and leaves some out. The table shows some 180,000 clones, with approximately 86% occurring only once. Material: PBMCs. The J gene is TRBJ2-7, the V gene TRBV6-1; D remains unclear. This clonotype was obtained from a man aged 25-40 years in good health and CMV-seropositive. CDR3 protein: CACLESYEQYF. The CDR3 DNA sequence: TGTGCCTGTCTAGAGTCCTACGAGCAGTACTTC.